The 9 T cell receptor beta chains below come from one sample, sequenced in a study of blood T cell repertoires in COVID-19. Only in-frame clones appear in the TCRdb table, and some are missing; sequencing was by immunoSEQ multiplex PCR. This table holds 65,000 to 75,000 clones, 83% found once. What was sequenced was peripheral blood. These TCRs come from a man older than 75 with acute or convalescent COVID-19.

The chain carries TRBV19 and TRBJ2-7; 8 nucleotides align to TRBD2. The trim removed 0 bases at V and 2 bases at J, leaving 9 bases unmatched. CDR1 is LNHDA, CDR2 SQIVND, per germline (reference sequence). The CDR3 is 17 amino acids. The CDR3 sequence: CASSIDRGLAGAYEQYF. The CDR3 nucleotides are TGTGCCAGTAGTATAGATCGCGGACTAGCCGGGGCCTACGAGCAGTACTTC. Full variable domain (outside the CDR3, taken from reference TRBV19 and TRBJ2-7): DGGITQSPKYLFRKEGQNVTLSCEQNLNHDAMYWYRQDPGQGLRLIYYSQIVNDFQKGDIAEGYSVSREKKESFPLTVTSAQKNPTAFYLCASSIDRGLAGAYEQYFGPGTRLTVT.

Here the CDR3 reads CASAGRETQYF. CDR3 DNA: TGCGCCAGCGCGGGACGGGAGACCCAGTACTTC. This sequence joins TRBV5-1 and TRBJ2-5; D may be TRBD2 (6 bases). This CDR3 has 11 amino acids. Trimming took off 7 bases at V and 5 bases at J, with 9 bases between the two ends. Germline CDR1 is SGHRS and CDR2 is YFSETQ.

This clone came up a few times. This chain links TRBV6-1 with TRBJ2-5; 8 bases map to TRBD1. Per the germline V gene, CDR1 is MNHNS and CDR2 is SASEGT. The junction had 8 bases not matched to a gene; V was cut back by 4 bases and J by 1 base. The CDR3 length is 16 residues. CDR3 region: CASSGPRQGPQETQYF. The CDR3 coding sequence is TGTGCCAGCAGTGGCCCGAGACAGGGGCCCCAAGAGACCCAGTACTTC.

There are a few counts of this clone. The chain links TRBV19 to TRBJ1-1; D unresolved. Germline CDR1 is LNHDA and CDR2 is SQIVND (reference sequence). This CDR3 spans 16 amino acids. Deletions cut 5 bases from V and 1 base from J, with 17 bases between. CDR3 DNA: TGTGCCAGTAGTCTGCGGACGGAGGGTTCGAACACTGAAGCTTTCTTT. This codes for CASSLRTEGSNTEAFF.

This rearrangement joins TRBV5-4 to TRBJ1-2, with D hard to call. CDR3 length: 15 residues. Per germline, CDR1 SGHNT and CDR2 YYREEE (reference sequence). Trimming pared 0 bases from V and 4 bases from J, leaving 13 bases between. The CDR3 nucleotides are TGTGCCAGCAGCTTGGGTCAGGTGTCCCCCTATGGCTACACCTTC. Amino acid sequence: CASSLGQVSPYGYTF.

This chain joins TRBV7-9 and TRBJ1-1; the match to TRBD1 covers 8 bases. The V segment lost 5 bases and the J segment 3 bases; nucleotides outside the gene matches: 2. The germline gives CDR1 SEHNR, CDR2 FQNEAQ (reference sequence). CDR3 length: 13 amino acids. The CDR3 is CASSQDRDTEAFF. The CDR3 coding sequence is TGTGCCAGCAGCCAGGACAGGGACACTGAAGCTTTCTTT.

This chain joins TRBV27 and TRBJ1-1, with D hard to call. In germline, CDR1 is MNHEY, CDR2 SMNVEV (reference sequence). Trimming removed 5 bases at V and 3 bases at J, with 16 bases between. CDR3 length equals 15 residues. The CDR3 bases are TGTGCCAGCAGTCCGGCCCTCAGGAGGGACACTGAAGCTTTCTTT. As protein: CASSPALRRDTEAFF.

The chain carries TRBV18 and TRBJ1-1, with 7 positions matching TRBD1. Trimming removed 5 bases from V and 1 base from J; junction bases left unmatched: 4. CDR3 size: 14 residues. Germline assignment: CDR1 KGHSH and CDR2 LQKENI. As DNA, the CDR3 is TGTGCCAGCTCAACGACAGGGAGGAACACTGAAGCTTTCTTT. Amino acid sequence: CASSTTGRNTEAFF.

V usage is TRBV5-1 and J usage is TRBJ2-3; the match to TRBD2 covers 8 bases. This CDR3 spans 17 amino acids. Germline V gene data show CDR1 as SGHRS and CDR2 as YFSETQ. V gave up 1 base and J gave up 2 bases; unmatched junction bases: 9. The CDR3 coding sequence is TGCGCCAGCAGCTTGTTCTGGGGCGGGGGGCCCACAGATACGCAGTATTTT. Protein sequence: CASSLFWGGGPTDTQYF.